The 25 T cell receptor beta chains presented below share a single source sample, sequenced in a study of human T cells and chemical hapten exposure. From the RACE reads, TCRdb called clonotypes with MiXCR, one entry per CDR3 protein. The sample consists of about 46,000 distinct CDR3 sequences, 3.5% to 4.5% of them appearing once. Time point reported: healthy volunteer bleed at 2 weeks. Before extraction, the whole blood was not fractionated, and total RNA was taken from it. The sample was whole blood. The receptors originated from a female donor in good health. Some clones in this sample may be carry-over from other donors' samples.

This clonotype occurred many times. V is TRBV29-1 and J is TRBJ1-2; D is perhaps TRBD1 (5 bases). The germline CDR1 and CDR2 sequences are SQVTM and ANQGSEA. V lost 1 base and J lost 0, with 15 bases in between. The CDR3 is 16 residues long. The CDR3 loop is CSVEGRQGLANYGYTF. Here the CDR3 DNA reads TGCAGCGTTGAAGGTCGGCAGGGACTAGCTAACTATGGCTACACCTTC.

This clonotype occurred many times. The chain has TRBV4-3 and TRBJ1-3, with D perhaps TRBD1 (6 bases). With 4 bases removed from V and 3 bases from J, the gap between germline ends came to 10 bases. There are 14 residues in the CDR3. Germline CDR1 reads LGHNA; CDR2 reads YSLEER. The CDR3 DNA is TGCGCCAGCAGCCTGCAGGGGAATGGAAACACCATATATTTT. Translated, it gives CASSLQGNGNTIYF.

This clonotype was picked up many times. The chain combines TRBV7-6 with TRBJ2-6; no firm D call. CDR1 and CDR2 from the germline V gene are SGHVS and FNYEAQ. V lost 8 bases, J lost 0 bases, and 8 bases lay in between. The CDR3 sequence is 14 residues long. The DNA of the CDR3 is TGTGCCAGCGGTTGGCCCTCTGGGGCCAACGTCCTGACTTTC. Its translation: CASGWPSGANVLTF.

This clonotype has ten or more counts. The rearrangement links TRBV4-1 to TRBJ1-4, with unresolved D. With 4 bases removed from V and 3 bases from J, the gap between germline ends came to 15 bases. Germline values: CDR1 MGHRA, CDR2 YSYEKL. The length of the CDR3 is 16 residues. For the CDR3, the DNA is TGCGCCAGCAGCCGAGAGGAGCGTTCAGCTAATGAAAAACTGTTTTTT. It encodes CASSREERSANEKLFF.

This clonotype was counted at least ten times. DNA of the CDR3: TGTGCCAGCAGCTTCGGCCCCCCTGGACAGTACAATGAGCAGTTCTTC. It translates to CASSFGPPGQYNEQFF. This sequence joins TRBV7-2 and TRBJ2-1; TRBD1 is a possible D gene (6 bases). The CDR3 runs 16 residues. CDR1 is SGHTA, CDR2 FQGNSA, per germline. With 3 bases removed from V and 4 bases from J, the gap between germline ends came to 16 bases.

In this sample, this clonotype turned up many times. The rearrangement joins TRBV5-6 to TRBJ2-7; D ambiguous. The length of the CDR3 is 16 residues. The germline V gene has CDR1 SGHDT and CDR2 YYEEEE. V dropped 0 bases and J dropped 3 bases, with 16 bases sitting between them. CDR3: CASSLGPGWGGYEQYF. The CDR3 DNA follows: TGTGCCAGCAGCTTGGGACCTGGATGGGGTGGCTACGAGCAGTACTTC.

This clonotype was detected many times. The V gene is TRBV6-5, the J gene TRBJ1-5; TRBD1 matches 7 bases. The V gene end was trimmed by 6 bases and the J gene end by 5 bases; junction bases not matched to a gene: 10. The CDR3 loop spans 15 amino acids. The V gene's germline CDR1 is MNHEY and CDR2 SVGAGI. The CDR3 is CASRSGRGEDQPQHF. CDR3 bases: TGTGCCAGCAGGTCCGGCAGGGGGGAGGATCAGCCCCAGCATTTT.

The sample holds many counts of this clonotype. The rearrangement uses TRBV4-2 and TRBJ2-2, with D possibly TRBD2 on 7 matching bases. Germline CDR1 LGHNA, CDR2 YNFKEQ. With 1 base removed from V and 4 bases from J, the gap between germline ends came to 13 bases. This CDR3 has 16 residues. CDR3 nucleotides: TGTGCCAGCAGCCAAGCCTCGGGGGGCCTCACCGGGGAGCTGTTTTTT. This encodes CASSQASGGLTGELFF.

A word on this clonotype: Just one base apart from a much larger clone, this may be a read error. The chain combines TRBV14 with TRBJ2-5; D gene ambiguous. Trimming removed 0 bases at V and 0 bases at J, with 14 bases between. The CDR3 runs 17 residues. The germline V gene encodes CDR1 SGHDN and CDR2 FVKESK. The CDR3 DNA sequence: TGTGCCAGCAGCCAAGATGGCAGTACAGCGTACCAAGAGACCCAGTACTTC. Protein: CASSQDGSTAYQETQYF.

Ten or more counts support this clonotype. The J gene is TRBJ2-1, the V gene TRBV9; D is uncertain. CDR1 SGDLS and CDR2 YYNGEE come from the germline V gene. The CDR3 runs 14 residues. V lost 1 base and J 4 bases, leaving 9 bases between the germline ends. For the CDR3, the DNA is TGTGCCAGCAGCGTAATGGGGTCTTACAATGAGCAGTTCTTC. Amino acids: CASSVMGSYNEQFF. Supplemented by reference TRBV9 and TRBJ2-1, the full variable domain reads DSGVTQTPKHLITATGQRVTLRCSPRSGDLSVYWYQQSLDQGLQFLIQYYNGEERAKGNILERFSAQQFPDLHSELNLSSLELGDSALYFCASSVMGSYNEQFFGPGTRLTVL.

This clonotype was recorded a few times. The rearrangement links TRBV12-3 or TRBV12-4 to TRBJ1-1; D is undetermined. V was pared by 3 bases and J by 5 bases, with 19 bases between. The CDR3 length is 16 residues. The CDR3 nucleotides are TGTGCCAGCAGTTTTCATTCCATACATTCGGGGACTGAAGCTTTCTTT. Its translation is CASSFHSIHSGTEAFF.

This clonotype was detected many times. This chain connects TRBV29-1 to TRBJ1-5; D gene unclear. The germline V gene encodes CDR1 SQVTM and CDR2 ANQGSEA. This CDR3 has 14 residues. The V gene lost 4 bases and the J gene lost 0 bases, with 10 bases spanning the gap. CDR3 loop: CSVVSGYSNQPQHF. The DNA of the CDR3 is TGCAGCGTTGTGTCCGGATATAGCAATCAGCCCCAGCATTTT.

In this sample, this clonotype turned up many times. Written as DNA, the CDR3 is TGTGCCAGCAGCTTAGGATCGCTCGGGGGGCCCTATGGCTACACCTTC. It codes for CASSLGSLGGPYGYTF. This rearrangement joins TRBV7-2 to TRBJ1-2, with a possible D match to TRBD1 (6 bases). Germline loops: CDR1 SGHTA, CDR2 FQGNSA. With 1 base removed from V and 4 bases from J, the gap between germline ends came to 16 bases. CDR3 length: 16 residues.

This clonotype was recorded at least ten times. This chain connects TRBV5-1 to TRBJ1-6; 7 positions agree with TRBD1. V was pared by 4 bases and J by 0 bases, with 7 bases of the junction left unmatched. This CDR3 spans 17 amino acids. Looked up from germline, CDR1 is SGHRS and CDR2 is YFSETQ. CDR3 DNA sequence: TGCGCCAGCAGCCTCCTGGGACAGAGCTCCTATAATTCACCCCTCCACTTT. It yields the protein CASSLLGQSSYNSPLHF.

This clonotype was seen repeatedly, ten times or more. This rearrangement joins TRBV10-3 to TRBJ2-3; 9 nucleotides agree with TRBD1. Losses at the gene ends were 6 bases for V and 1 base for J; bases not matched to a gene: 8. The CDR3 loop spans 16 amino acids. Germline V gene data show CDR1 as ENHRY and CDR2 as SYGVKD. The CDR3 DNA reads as TGTGCCATCAGCACTATGACAGGGGGAGGCACAGATACGCAGTATTTT. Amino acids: CAISTMTGGGTDTQYF.

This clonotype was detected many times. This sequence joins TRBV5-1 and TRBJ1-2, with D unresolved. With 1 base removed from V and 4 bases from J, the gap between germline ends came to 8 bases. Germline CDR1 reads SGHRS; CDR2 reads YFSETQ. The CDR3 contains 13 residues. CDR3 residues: CASSLRRSYGYTF. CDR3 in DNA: TGCGCCAGCAGCTTGCGCAGAAGCTATGGCTACACCTTC.

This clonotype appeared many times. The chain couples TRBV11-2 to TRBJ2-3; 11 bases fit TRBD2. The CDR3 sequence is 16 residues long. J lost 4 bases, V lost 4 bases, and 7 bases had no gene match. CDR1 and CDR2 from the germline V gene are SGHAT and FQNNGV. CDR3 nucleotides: TGTGCCAGCAGCTCACTAGCGGGGGTACTCGCAGATACGCAGTATTTT. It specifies CASSSLAGVLADTQYF.

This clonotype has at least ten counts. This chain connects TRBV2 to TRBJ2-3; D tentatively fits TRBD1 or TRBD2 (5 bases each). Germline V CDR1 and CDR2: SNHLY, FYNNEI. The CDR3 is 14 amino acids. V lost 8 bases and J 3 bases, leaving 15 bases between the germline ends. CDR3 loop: CASALMGRTDTQYF. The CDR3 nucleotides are TGTGCCAGCGCTTTAATGGGACGAACAGATACGCAGTATTTT.

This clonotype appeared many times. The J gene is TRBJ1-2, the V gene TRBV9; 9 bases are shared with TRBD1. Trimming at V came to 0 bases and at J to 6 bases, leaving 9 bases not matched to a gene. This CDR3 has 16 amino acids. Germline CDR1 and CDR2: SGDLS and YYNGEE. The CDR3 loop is CASSVDAGGQGDGYTF. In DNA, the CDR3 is TGTGCCAGCAGCGTAGACGCCGGGGGACAGGGCGATGGCTACACCTTC.

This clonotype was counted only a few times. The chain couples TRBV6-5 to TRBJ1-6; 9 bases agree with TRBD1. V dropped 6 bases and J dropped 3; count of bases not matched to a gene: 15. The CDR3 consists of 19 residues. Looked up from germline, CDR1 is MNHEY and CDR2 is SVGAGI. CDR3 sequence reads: CASSLQGAWEADYNSPLHF. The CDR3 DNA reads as TGTGCCAGCAGCTTACAGGGGGCATGGGAAGCCGACTATAATTCACCCCTCCACTTT.

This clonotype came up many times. CDR3 DNA sequence: TGTGCCAGCAGTCCACCGGGACGGCCCTACGAGCAGTACTTC. The encoded protein is CASSPPGRPYEQYF. This chain connects TRBV27 to TRBJ2-7, with D perhaps given as TRBD1 or TRBD2 (5 bases each). CDR1 is MNHEY, CDR2 SMNVEV, per germline (reference sequence). V dropped 5 bases and J dropped 2 bases, with 13 bases sitting between them. This CDR3 comprises 14 residues.

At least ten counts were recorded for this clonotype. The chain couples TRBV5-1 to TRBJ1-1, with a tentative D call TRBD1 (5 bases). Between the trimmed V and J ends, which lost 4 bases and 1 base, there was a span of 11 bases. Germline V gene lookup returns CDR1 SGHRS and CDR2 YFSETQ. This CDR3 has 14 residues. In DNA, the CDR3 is TGCGCCAGCAGCCTACCTGACAGGAACACTGAAGCTTTCTTT. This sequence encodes CASSLPDRNTEAFF.

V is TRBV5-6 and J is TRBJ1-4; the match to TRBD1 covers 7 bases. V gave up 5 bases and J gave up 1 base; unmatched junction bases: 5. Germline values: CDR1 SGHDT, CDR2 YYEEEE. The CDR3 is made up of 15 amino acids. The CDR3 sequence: CASSYRGLTNEKLFF. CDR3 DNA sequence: TGTGCCAGCAGTTACAGGGGTTTAACTAATGAAAAACTGTTTTTT.

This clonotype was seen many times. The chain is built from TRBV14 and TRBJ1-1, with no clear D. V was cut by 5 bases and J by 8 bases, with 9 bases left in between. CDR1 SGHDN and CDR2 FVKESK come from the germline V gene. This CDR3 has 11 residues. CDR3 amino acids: CASSRWREAFF. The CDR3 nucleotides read TGTGCCAGCAGCAGGTGGAGGGAAGCTTTCTTT.

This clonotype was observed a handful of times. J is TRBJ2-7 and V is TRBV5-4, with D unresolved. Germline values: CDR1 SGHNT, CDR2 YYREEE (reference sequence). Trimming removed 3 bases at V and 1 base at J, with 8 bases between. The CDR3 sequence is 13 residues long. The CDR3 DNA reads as TGTGCCAGCAGCTCCCCAACGTCCTACGAGCAGTACTTC. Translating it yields CASSSPTSYEQYF.